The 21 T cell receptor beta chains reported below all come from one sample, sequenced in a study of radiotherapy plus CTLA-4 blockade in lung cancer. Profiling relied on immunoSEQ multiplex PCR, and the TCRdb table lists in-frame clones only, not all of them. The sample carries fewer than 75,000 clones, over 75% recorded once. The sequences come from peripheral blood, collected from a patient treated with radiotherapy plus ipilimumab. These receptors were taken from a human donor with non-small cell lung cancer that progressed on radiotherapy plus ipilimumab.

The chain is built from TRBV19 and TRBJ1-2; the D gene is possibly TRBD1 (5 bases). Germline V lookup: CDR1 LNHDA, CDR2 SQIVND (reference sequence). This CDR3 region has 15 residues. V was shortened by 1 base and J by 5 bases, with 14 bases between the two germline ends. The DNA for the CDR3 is TGTGCCAGTAGTATAGTAGACAGACTCTCGTATGGCTACACCTTC. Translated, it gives CASSIVDRLSYGYTF.

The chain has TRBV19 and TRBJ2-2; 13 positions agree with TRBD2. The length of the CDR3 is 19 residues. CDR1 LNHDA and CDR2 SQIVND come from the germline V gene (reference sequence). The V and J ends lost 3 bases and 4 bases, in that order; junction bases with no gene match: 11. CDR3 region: CASSIKLAGGPATTGELFF. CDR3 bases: TGTGCCAGTAGTATCAAACTAGCGGGAGGGCCGGCGACCACCGGGGAGCTGTTTTTT.

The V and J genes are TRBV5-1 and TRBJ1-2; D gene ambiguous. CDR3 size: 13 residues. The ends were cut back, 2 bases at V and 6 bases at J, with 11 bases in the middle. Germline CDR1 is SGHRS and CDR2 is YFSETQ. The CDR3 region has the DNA TGCGCCAGCAGCTTCGATTCTGGAGATGGCTACACCTTC. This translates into CASSFDSGDGYTF.

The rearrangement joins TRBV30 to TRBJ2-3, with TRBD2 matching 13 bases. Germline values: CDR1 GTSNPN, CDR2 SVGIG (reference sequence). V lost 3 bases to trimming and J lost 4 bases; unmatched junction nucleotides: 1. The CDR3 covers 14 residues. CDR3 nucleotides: TGTGCCTGGAGACTAGCGGGAGGGTCAGATACGCAGTATTTT. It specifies CAWRLAGGSDTQYF. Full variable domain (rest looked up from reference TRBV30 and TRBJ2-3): SQTIHQWPATLVQPVGSPLSLECTVEGTSNPNLYWYRQAAGRGLQLLFYSVGIGQISSEVPQNLSASRPQDRQFILSSKKLLLSDSGFYLCAWRLAGGSDTQYFGPGTRLTVL.

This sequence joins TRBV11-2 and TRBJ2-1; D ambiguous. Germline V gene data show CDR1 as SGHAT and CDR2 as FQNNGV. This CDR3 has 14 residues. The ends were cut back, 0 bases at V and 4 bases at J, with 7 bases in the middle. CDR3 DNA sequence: TGTGCCAGCAGCTTAGAGGGTAGTTACAATGAGCAGTTCTTC. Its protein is CASSLEGSYNEQFF.

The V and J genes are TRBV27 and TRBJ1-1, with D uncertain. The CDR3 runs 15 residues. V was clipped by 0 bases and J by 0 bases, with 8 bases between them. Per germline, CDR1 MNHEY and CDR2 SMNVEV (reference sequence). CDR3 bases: TGTGCCAGCAGTTTATCCCCAGTACTGAACACTGAAGCTTTCTTT. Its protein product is CASSLSPVLNTEAFF.

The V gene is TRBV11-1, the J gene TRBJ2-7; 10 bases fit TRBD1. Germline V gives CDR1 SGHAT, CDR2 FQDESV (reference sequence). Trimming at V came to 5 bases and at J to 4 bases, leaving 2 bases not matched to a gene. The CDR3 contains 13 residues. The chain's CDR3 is CASSRGQGYEQYF. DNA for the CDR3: TGTGCCAGCAGCAGGGGACAGGGGTACGAGCAGTACTTC.

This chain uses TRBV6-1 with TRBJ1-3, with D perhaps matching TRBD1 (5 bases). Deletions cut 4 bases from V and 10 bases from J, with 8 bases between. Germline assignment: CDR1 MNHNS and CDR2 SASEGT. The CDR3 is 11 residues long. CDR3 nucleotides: TGTGCCAGCAGTGTGGGGGGAACCATATATTTT. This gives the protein CASSVGGTIYF.

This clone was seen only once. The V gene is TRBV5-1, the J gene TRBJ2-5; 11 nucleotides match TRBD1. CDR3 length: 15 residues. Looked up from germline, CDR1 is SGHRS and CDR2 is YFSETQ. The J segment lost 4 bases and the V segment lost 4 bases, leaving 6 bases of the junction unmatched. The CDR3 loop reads CASSTGTGGRETQYF. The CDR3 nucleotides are TGCGCCAGCAGCACCGGGACAGGGGGGCGAGAGACCCAGTACTTC.

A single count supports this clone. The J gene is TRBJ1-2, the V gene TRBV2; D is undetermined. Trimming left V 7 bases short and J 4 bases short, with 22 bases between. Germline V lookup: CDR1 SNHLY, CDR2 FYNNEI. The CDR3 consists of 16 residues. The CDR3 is CASTHDRGRVAYGYTF. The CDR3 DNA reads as TGTGCCAGCACTCACGACCGAGGCAGAGTTGCCTATGGCTACACCTTC.

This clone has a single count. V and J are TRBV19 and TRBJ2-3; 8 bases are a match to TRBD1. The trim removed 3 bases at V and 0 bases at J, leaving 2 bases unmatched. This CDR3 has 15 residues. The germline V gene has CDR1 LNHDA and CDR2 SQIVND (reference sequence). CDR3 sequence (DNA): TGTGCCAGTAGTATTCAGGGGGCTAGCACAGATACGCAGTATTTT. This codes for CASSIQGASTDTQYF.

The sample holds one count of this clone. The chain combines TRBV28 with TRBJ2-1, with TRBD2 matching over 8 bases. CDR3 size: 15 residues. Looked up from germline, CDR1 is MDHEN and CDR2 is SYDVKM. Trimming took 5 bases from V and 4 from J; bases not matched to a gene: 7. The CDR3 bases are TGTGCCAGCAGTCCCTCGGGACTAGGATACAATGAGCAGTTCTTC. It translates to CASSPSGLGYNEQFF.

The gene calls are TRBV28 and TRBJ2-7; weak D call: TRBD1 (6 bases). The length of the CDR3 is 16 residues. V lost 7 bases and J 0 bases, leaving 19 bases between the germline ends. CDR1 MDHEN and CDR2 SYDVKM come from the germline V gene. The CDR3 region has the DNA TGTGCCAGCACCCCGATTGGGGGCCTCCTCTCCTACGAGCAGTACGTC. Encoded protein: CASTPIGGLLSYEQYV.

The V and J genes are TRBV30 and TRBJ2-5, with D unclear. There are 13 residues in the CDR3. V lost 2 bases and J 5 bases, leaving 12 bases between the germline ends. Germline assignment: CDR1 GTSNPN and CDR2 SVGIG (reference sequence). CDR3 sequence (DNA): TGTGCCTGGAGTAGGCCCCCGTCGGAGACCCAGTACTTC. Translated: CAWSRPPSETQYF.

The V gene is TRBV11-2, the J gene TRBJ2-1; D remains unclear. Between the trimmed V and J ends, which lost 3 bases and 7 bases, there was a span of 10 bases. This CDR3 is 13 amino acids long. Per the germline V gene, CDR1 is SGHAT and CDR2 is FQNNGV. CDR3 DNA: TGTGCCAGCAGCTTCGGACCCACGAATGAGCAGTTCTTC. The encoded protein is CASSFGPTNEQFF.

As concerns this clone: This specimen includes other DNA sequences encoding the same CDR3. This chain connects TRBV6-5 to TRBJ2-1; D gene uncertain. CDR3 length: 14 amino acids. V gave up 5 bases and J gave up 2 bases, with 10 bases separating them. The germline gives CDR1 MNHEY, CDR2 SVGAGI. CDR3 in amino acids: CASSPGSPYNEQFF. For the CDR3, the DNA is TGTGCCAGCAGTCCCGGTAGTCCCTACAATGAGCAGTTCTTC.

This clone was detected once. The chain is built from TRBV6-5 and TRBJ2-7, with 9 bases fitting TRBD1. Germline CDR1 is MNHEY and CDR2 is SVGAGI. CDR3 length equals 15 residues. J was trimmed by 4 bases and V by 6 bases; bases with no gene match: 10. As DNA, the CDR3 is TGTGCCAGCAGGGCGTTGGGGACAGGGTATTACGAGCAGTACTTC. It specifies CASRALGTGYYEQYF.

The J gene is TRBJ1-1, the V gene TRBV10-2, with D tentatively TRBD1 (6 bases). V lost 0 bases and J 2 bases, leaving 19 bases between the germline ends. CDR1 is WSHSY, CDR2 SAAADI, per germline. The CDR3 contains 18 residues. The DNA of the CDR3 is TGCGCCAGCAGTGAGTCGCCCGGGGGCAGCGCGCCTAACACTGAAGCTTTCTTT. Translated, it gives CASSESPGGSAPNTEAFF.

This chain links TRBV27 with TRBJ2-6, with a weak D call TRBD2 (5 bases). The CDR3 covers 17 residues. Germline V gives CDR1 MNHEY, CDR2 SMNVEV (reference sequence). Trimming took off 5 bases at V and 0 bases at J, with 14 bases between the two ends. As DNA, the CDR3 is TGTGCCAGCAGTCCGTCGGACGGGGACTCTGGGGCCAACGTCCTGACTTTC. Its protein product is CASSPSDGDSGANVLTF.

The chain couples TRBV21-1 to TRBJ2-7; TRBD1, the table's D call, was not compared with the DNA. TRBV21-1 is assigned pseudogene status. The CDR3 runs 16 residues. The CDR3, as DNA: TGTGCCAGCAGCGGGCGACAGTTCCCCCTATTCTACGAGCAGTACGTC. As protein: CASSGRQFPLFYEQYV.

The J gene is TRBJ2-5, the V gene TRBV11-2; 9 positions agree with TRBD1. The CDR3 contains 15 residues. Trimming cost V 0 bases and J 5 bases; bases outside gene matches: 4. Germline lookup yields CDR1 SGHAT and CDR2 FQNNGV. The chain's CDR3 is CASSLEQGAWETQYF. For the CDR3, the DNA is TGTGCCAGCAGCTTAGAACAGGGGGCATGGGAGACCCAGTACTTC.